This section outlines one TCR beta chain sequence together with its context. CDR1 and CDR2 from the germline V gene are SGHTA and FQGTGA. The V segment lost 8 bases and the J segment 2 bases; nucleotides outside the gene matches: 16. The CDR3 totals 17 residues. Produced via immunoSEQ multiplex PCR; TCRdb's table is partial and in-frame only. The sample has some 210,000 clones; 80% are singletons. This specimen comes from a study of blood T cell repertoires in COVID-19. This sequence originates from a man aged 25 to 40 with acute COVID-19. The sample taken for sequencing was PBMCs or T cells enriched from blood (not recorded which). J is TRBJ2-7 and V is TRBV7-3; TRBD2 aligns across 9 bases. The CDR3: CASPLKISAGGTYEQYF. The CDR3 DNA reads TGTGCCAGCCCCCTAAAAATTTCAGCGGGGGGTACCTACGAGCAGTACTTC.